A selection of T cell receptor beta chains follows, all from one sample in a study of blood T cell repertoires in COVID-19. Sequencing used immunoSEQ multiplex PCR; TCRdb keeps in-frame clones, though not all of them. The sample yields some 96,000 clones, approximately 91% seen once. Material for sequencing was peripheral blood. The source is a man aged 50-59 years with active COVID-19. CDR3s include the opening cysteine and the closing phenylalanine or tryptophan. Fields, in order: J gene, D gene, clone size, V gene, CDR3 protein, CDR3 DNA. A D gene is named only where the DNA matches it firmly. A clone size is listed for some rows: how often the clone was seen (once, few, many), or a class if it is expanded.

TRBJ2-7,-,-,TRBV5-1,CASTDPGRGDYEQYF,TGCGCCAGCACCGATCCGGGGAGGGGGGACTACGAGCAGTACTTC
TRBJ2-4,-,-,TRBV18,CASSPGQSAKNIQYF,TGTGCCAGCTCACCCGGACAATCGGCCAAAAACATTCAGTACTTC
TRBJ2-1,TRBD2,-,TRBV10-3,CAIGGLAGSLNEQFF,TGTGCCATCGGGGGACTAGCGGGTTCCCTCAATGAGCAGTTCTTC
TRBJ2-1,-,-,TRBV24-1,CATSDQGSSYNEQFF,TGTGCCACCAGTGATCAGGGGAGCTCCTACAATGAGCAGTTCTTC
TRBJ2-5,TRBD1,-,TRBV5-1,CASTPPGSTGVQETQYF,TGCGCCAGCACCCCACCGGGATCGACAGGGGTCCAAGAGACCCAGTACTTC
TRBJ2-1,TRBD2,once,TRBV30,CAWSAGTSGRSARQFF,TGTGCCTGGAGTGCCGGGACTAGCGGTAGGTCGGCACGGCAGTTCTTC
TRBJ2-3,TRBD2,-,TRBV5-4,CASSLSAGVGARDTQYF,TGTGCCAGCAGCTTATCAGCGGGAGTGGGGGCGAGAGATACGCAGTATTTT
TRBJ1-1,-,-,TRBV11-2,CASSPSLSGNTEAFF,TGTGCCAGCAGCCCCTCCCTGAGCGGGAACACTGAAGCTTTCTTT
TRBJ1-1,-,-,TRBV11-3,CASSLGRVTEAFF,TGTGCCAGCAGCCTAGGACGGGTCACTGAAGCTTTCTTT
TRBJ2-1,-,-,TRBV3-1/TRBV3-2,CASSRKTSSDEQFF,TGTGCCAGCAGCCGCAAGACTAGTTCCGATGAGCAGTTCTTC
TRBJ1-5,-,-,TRBV2,CASSDTMGGYQPQHF,TGTGCCAGCAGTGATACGATGGGGGGATATCAGCCCCAGCATTTT